What follows are 10 T cell receptor beta chains derived from one specimen sequenced in a study of CD8 T cells in Susac syndrome. RNA amounts of about 0.5 to 1 ug underwent reverse transcription with random hexamers. A single record per CDR3 protein comes from TCRdb applying MiXCR to the immunoSEQ multiplex PCR reads. Of over 350,000 distinct CDR3 sequences listed, approximately 89% are singletons. Sequencing was performed on CD8+ T cells from PBMCs. Receptor source: a human donor with multiple sclerosis.

This clonotype was observed once. V and J are TRBV9 and TRBJ2-1; D assignment may be TRBD1 or TRBD2 (5 bases each). The CDR3 has 15 amino acids. V lost 2 bases, J lost 8 bases, and 17 bases lay in between. Germline values: CDR1 SGDLS, CDR2 YYNGEE. CDR3 sequence reads: CASSVDGDPPDEQFF. Here the CDR3 DNA reads TGTGCCAGCAGCGTTGACGGGGACCCCCCCGATGAGCAGTTCTTC.

The chain recombines TRBV25-1 with TRBJ2-7; 10 nucleotides line up with TRBD1. J lost 1 base, V lost 1 base, and 7 bases had no gene match. Germline assignment: CDR1 MGHDK and CDR2 SYGVNS. This CDR3 spans 17 amino acids. CDR3: CASSEFFRTGGSYEQYF. The DNA of the CDR3 is TGTGCCAGCAGTGAATTTTTCAGGACAGGGGGGTCCTACGAGCAGTACTTC.

V and J are TRBV30 and TRBJ2-1; D is uncertain. The CDR3 contains 17 residues. The V and J ends lost 0 bases and 0 bases respectively, with 15 bases between them. The germline CDR1 and CDR2 sequences are GTSNPN and SVGIG (reference sequence). The CDR3 sequence is CAWSVGFPASSYNEQFF. CDR3 nucleotides: TGTGCCTGGAGTGTCGGGTTCCCAGCGAGCTCCTACAATGAGCAGTTCTTC.

The V call is TRBV29-1, the J call TRBJ2-7, with TRBD1 identical over 7 bases. With V trimmed by 3 bases and J by 0 bases, 5 bases remained unmatched. This CDR3 has 14 amino acids. The germline V gene encodes CDR1 SQVTM and CDR2 ANQGSEA. The DNA for the CDR3 is TGCAGCGTTGATACAGGGGATAGCTCCTACGAGCAGTACTTC. Translating it yields CSVDTGDSSYEQYF.

This chain connects TRBV2 to TRBJ2-1; 11 nucleotides agree with TRBD1. The V gene's germline CDR1 is SNHLY and CDR2 FYNNEI. The CDR3 length is 19 residues. Unmatched junction bases numbered 10, after V lost 0 bases and J lost 3 bases. CDR3 sequence: CASSEALPGQGAIYNEQFF. CDR3 in DNA: TGTGCCAGCAGTGAAGCGCTTCCTGGACAGGGGGCAATCTACAATGAGCAGTTCTTC.

The chain recombines TRBV20-1 with TRBJ2-5; 15 bases align to TRBD2. The CDR3 is 19 amino acids. J lost 1 base, V lost 2 bases, and 11 bases had no gene match. Per the germline V gene, CDR1 is DFQATT and CDR2 is SNEGSKA (reference sequence). Written as DNA, the CDR3 is TGCAGTGCTAGACCCGGGACTAGCGGGAGGAGGGGCCCCCAAGAGACCCAGTACTTC. The encoded protein is CSARPGTSGRRGPQETQYF.

CDR3 amino acids: CASSNGTGGGNEQFF. DNA for the CDR3: TGTGCCAGCAGCAACGGGACAGGGGGCGGAAATGAGCAGTTCTTC. V and J are TRBV7-6 and TRBJ2-1; TRBD1 agrees at 12 bases. The V segment lost 5 bases and the J segment 7 bases; nucleotides outside the gene matches: 6. The length of the CDR3 is 15 residues. Germline V gene lookup returns CDR1 SGHVS and CDR2 FNYEAQ.

The chain employs TRBV5-1 and TRBJ2-7; a weak D match, TRBD1 (6 bases). The germline gives CDR1 SGHRS, CDR2 YFSETQ. The CDR3 length is 15 residues. V lost 4 bases, J lost 4 bases, and 18 bases lay in between. The DNA of the CDR3 is TGCGCCAGCAGCCCACAGGGTCGAGGGGATTACGAGCAGTACTTC. It encodes CASSPQGRGDYEQYF.

The chain employs TRBV24-1 and TRBJ2-4; D is uncertain. V was clipped by 7 bases and J by 0 bases, with 12 bases between them. The CDR3 sequence is 15 residues long. Germline V gene data show CDR1 as KGHDR and CDR2 as SFDVKD. Here the CDR3 reads CATRSTDLAKNIQYF. In DNA, the CDR3 is TGTGCCACCAGGAGTACTGACTTAGCCAAAAACATTCAGTACTTC.

The chain joins TRBV7-9 to TRBJ2-3; TRBD1 is a possible D gene (5 bases). The CDR3 consists of 15 residues. V lost 1 base and J 4 bases, leaving 12 bases between the germline ends. Per the germline V gene, CDR1 is SEHNR and CDR2 is FQNEAQ (reference sequence). The CDR3 bases are TGTGCCAGCAGCTTAGGTGAAGGGGTAGCAGATACGCAGTATTTT. Its translation: CASSLGEGVADTQYF.